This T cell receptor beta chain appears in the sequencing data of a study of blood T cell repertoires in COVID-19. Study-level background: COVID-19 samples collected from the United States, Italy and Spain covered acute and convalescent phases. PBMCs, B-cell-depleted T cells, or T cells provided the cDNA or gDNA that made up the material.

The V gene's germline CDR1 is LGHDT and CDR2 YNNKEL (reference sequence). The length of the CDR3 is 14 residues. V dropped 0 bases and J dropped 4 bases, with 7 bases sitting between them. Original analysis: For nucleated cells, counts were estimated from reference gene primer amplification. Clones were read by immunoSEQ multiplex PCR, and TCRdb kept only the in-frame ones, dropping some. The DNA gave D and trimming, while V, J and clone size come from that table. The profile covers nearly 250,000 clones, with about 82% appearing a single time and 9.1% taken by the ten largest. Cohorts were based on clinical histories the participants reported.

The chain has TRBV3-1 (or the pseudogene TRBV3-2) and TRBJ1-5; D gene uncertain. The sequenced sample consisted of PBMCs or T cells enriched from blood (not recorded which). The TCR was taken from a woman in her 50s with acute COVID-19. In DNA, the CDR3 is TGTGCCAGCAGCCAAGAGCAGTTTAATCAGCCCCAGCATTTT. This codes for CASSQEQFNQPQHF.